Listed below are T cell receptor beta chains from one sample, sequenced in a study of cytomegalovirus exposure and HLA in healthy donors. Repertoires were generated with immunoSEQ multiplex PCR, while TCRdb's copy carries only in-frame clones and drops some. Seen here are approximately 170,000 clones, around 72% observed once, and the top ten hold around 7%. Sequencing input: PBMCs. All receptors come from a woman aged 40 to 49 in good health and CMV-seropositive. Both conserved end residues are part of each CDR3. D genes are given only for firm matches. The size of a clone is reported for some rows only, either as once, few or many, or as a class for expanded clones.

J | V | D | size | CDR3 | DNA
TRBJ2-1 | TRBV11-2 | . | . | CASSLVRGTGTVINEQFF | TGTGCCAGCAGCTTAGTTCGGGGAACCGGGACTGTTATCAATGAGCAGTTCTTC
TRBJ2-5 | TRBV5-6 | . | . | CASSLNGVKTQYF | TGTGCCAGCAGCTTGAACGGGGTAAAGACCCAGTACTTC
TRBJ1-2 | TRBV6-1 | TRBD1 | . | CASSLGQGTYGYTF | TGTGCCAGCAGTTTGGGACAGGGAACCTATGGCTACACCTTC
TRBJ2-1 | TRBV11-2 | TRBD2 | few | CASSPLGRGSYNEQFF | TGTGCCAGCAGCCCTCTCGGGCGGGGGTCCTACAATGAGCAGTTCTTC
TRBJ1-1 | TRBV6-4 | . | few | CASSLDRYTEAFF | TGTGCCAGCAGTCTAGACAGGTACACTGAAGCTTTCTTT
TRBJ2-1 | TRBV9 | . | . | CASSVDTNRAEQFF | TGTGCCAGCAGCGTAGACACCAACAGGGCTGAGCAGTTCTTC
TRBJ1-2 | TRBV29-1 | . | . | CSVGGGNYGYTF | TGCAGCGTTGGCGGTGGTAACTATGGCTACACCTTC
TRBJ1-6 | TRBV5-1 | TRBD1 | . | CASSLQGALSPLHF | TGCGCCAGCAGCTTACAGGGGGCGCTTTCACCCCTCCACTTT
TRBJ1-5 | TRBV25-1 | . | medium-sized | CASSEGTGHQPQHF | TGTGCCAGCAGTGAAGGCACAGGCCATCAGCCCCAGCATTTT
TRBJ1-2 | TRBV15 | TRBD1 | . | CATSREDRGFGGYTF | TGTGCCACCAGCAGGGAGGACAGGGGGTTCGGAGGCTACACCTTC
TRBJ1-2 | TRBV7-8 | . | . | CASSPDRSGAGGYTF | TGTGCCAGCAGCCCCGACAGAAGTGGGGCCGGTGGCTACACCTTC
TRBJ2-1 | TRBV7-2 | TRBD2 | . | CASSSGLAGIQFF | TGTGCCAGCAGCTCGGGACTAGCGGGGATTCAGTTCTTC
TRBJ2-6 | TRBV7-2 | . | . | CASSFDPGTGANVLTF | TGTGCCAGCAGCTTCGATCCAGGGACTGGGGCCAACGTCCTGACTTTC
TRBJ2-7 | TRBV6-6 | . | few | CASSFFHRGGEQYF | TGTGCCAGCAGTTTTTTCCACAGGGGGGGCGAGCAGTACTTC
TRBJ1-2 | TRBV5-4 | . | . | CASSLDAAGSTF | TGTGCCAGCAGCTTGGATGCAGCAGGGTCCACCTTC
TRBJ1-4 | TRBV6-1 | . | . | CASSEGPANEKLFF | TGTGCCAGCAGTGAGGGGCCGGCTAATGAAAAACTGTTTTTT
TRBJ2-7 | TRBV7-8 | . | . | CASSLAQSSYEQYF | TGTGCCAGCAGCTTAGCTCAGTCCTCCTACGAGCAGTACTTC
TRBJ2-1 | TRBV5-1 | TRBD2 | . | CASSLFQRGDNEQFF | TGCGCCAGCAGCTTGTTCCAGCGGGGGGACAATGAGCAGTTCTTC
TRBJ1-2 | TRBV9 | . | once | CASSASEGDGYTF | TGTGCCAGCAGCGCGTCAGAGGGAGATGGCTACACCTTC
TRBJ1-2 | TRBV27 | . | . | CASSRREGYGYTF | TGTGCCAGCAGTCGCAGGGAGGGCTATGGCTACACCTTC
TRBJ1-2 | TRBV7-9 | . | . | CASSFGALNYGYTF | TGTGCCAGCAGCTTCGGAGCCTTAAACTATGGCTACACCTTC
TRBJ1-5 | TRBV28 | TRBD1 | . | CASRDRGPNQPQHF | TGTGCCAGCAGAGACAGGGGGCCAAATCAGCCCCAGCATTTT
TRBJ2-1 | TRBV11-1 | TRBD1 | . | CASSAHHGQGMDEQFF | TGTGCCAGCAGCGCACACCACGGACAGGGGATGGATGAGCAGTTCTTC
TRBJ2-1 | TRBV4-2 | TRBD2 | . | CASSQTSGVRNEQFF | TGTGCCAGCAGCCAAACTAGCGGGGTTCGAAATGAGCAGTTCTTC
TRBJ1-1 | TRBV7-3 | . | . | CASSLMESTEAFF | TGTGCCAGCAGCTTAATGGAGAGCACTGAAGCTTTCTTT
TRBJ2-5 | TRBV13 | . | few | CASSFWASGEPYF | TGTGCCAGCAGCTTCTGGGCCTCAGGCGAACCATACTTC
TRBJ2-3 | TRBV5-1 | . | . | CASSLDGATDTQYF | TGCGCCAGCAGCTTGGATGGGGCCACAGATACGCAGTATTTT
TRBJ2-5 | TRBV11-3 | . | . | CASSLGGGHETQYF | TGTGCCAGCAGCTTAGGCGGGGGCCATGAGACCCAGTACTTC
TRBJ2-3 | TRBV19 | . | . | CASSTKLPGADTQYF | TGTGCCAGTAGCACCAAGCTCCCGGGGGCAGATACGCAGTATTTT
TRBJ2-1 | TRBV27 | . | . | CASSLSESSYNEQFF | TGTGCCAGCAGTCTTAGCGAGAGCTCCTACAATGAGCAGTTCTTC
TRBJ1-1 | TRBV5-1 | . | . | CASSPGSGLHTEAFF | TGCGCCAGCAGCCCCGGCTCAGGGTTGCACACTGAAGCTTTCTTT
TRBJ2-2 | TRBV4-1 | . | . | CASSQDGRRDAGELFF | TGCGCCAGCAGCCAAGATGGCAGGAGGGATGCCGGGGAGCTGTTTTTT
TRBJ2-1 | TRBV7-2 | TRBD2 | few | CASSIVGGIRENEQFF | TGTGCCAGCAGCATCGTCGGGGGGATCCGGGAGAATGAGCAGTTCTTC
TRBJ2-3 | TRBV6-6 | . | . | CASSAVVSSGYF | TGTGCCAGCAGTGCGGTTGTCTCCAGCGGGTATTTT
TRBJ1-2 | TRBV12-5 | . | . | CASADLTHRYTF | TGTGCTAGTGCCGATTTGACACACCGCTACACCTTC
TRBJ1-1 | TRBV7-8 | . | few | CASSIIQSNTEAFF | TGTGCCAGCAGCATAATCCAGTCGAACACTGAAGCTTTCTTT
TRBJ2-2 | TRBV27 | . | . | CASSSDKGYANTGELFF | TGTGCCAGCAGTTCCGACAAGGGGTACGCGAACACCGGGGAGCTGTTTTTT